A single sample is the source of the 4 T cell receptor beta chains below, sequenced in a study of control samples from healthy donors and cancer patients. Clones were read by immunoSEQ multiplex PCR, and TCRdb kept only the in-frame ones, dropping some. The top ten hold about 29% of the sample, which has approximately 7,000 clones, approximately 86% seen once. Sequenced: PBMCs. Receptor source: a man aged 65 to 79 with lung cancer.

The gene calls are TRBV5-1 and TRBJ1-2; 11 bases match TRBD1. Trimming at V came to 4 bases and at J to 6 bases, leaving 5 bases not matched to a gene. This CDR3 has 14 amino acids. Germline CDR1 reads SGHRS; CDR2 reads YFSETQ. As DNA, the CDR3 is TGCGCCAGCAGCGGGAGGACAGGGGGCGATGGCTACACCTTC. This encodes CASSGRTGGDGYTF. The whole variable domain, remainder taken from reference TRBV5-1 and TRBJ1-2, is KAGVTQTPRYLIKTRGQQVTLSCSPISGHRSVSWYQQTPGQGLQFLFEYFSETQRNKGNFPGRFSGRQFSNSRSEMNVSTLELGDSALYLCASSGRTGGDGYTFGSGTRLTVV.

The chain recombines TRBV7-2 with TRBJ2-5; 11 bases fit TRBD2. Germline loops: CDR1 SGHTA, CDR2 FQGNSA. J gave up 5 bases and V 5 bases, and 16 bases lay outside the gene matches. This CDR3 is built from 18 residues. The DNA of the CDR3 is TGTGCCAGCAGCCTCCTAGCCTCACTAGCGGGAGCGGTGGAGACCCAGTACTTC. It codes for CASSLLASLAGAVETQYF.

This clone was counted a few times. The rearrangement uses TRBV7-2 and TRBJ1-3, with D unclear. V shed 2 bases and J shed 4 bases, with 12 bases lying between them. The CDR3 is 15 amino acids. Germline CDR1 SGHTA, CDR2 FQGNSA. The CDR3 DNA reads as TGTGCCAGCAGCTTACTTAACAGAGCGGGAAACACCATATATTTT. It encodes CASSLLNRAGNTIYF.

This clone was recorded once. The rearrangement joins TRBV18 to TRBJ2-1, with D hard to call. V was cut by 2 bases and J by 4 bases, with 12 bases left in between. The CDR3 has 15 residues. CDR1 KGHSH and CDR2 LQKENI come from the germline V gene. The CDR3 DNA is TGTGCCAGCTCACCATCGAACGGACCGTACAATGAGCAGTTCTTC. Encoded protein: CASSPSNGPYNEQFF.